Each of the 27 T cell receptor beta chains below was sequenced from the same sample in a study of Graves' ophthalmopathy and Graves' hyperthyroidism (dated by TCRdb to between 2017 and 2018). Sequencing used an Illumina HiSeq 2000. TCR beta CDR3 regions were amplified from RNA transcripts for repertoire sequencing. A first-round RT-PCR used HTBI primers with the Qiagen OneStep RT-PCR kit, followed by a second-round multiplex PCR, size selection and purification. TCRdb trimmed the raw reads at Q25, called clones with MiXCR and kept productive beta chains. Every entry covers one CDR3 protein and lists the most common genes and DNA from its rows. The sample table records hundreds of thousands of distinct CDR3 sequences; 40% of these occur just once. Clones ranked in the top ten supply 44% of the sample. The sequenced material came from peripheral blood. The receptors derive from an adult man with Graves' ophthalmopathy.

The V and J genes are TRBV7-9 and TRBJ2-5; 9 bases align to TRBD1. V lost 3 bases, J lost 7 bases, and 9 bases stayed unmatched. Germline CDR1 SEHNR, CDR2 FQNEAQ (reference sequence). The CDR3 length is 15 residues. This CDR3 is CASSFQNRGLGTQYF. The CDR3 DNA is TGTGCCAGCAGCTTTCAAAACAGGGGGCTGGGGACCCAGTACTTC.

The V call is TRBV2, the J call TRBJ1-2; D ambiguous. Germline V lookup: CDR1 SNHLY, CDR2 FYNNEI. CDR3 length equals 11 residues. With 5 bases removed from V and 8 bases from J, the gap between germline ends came to 9 bases. CDR3 DNA sequence: TGTGCCAGCAGTCCGCCAAAGGGCTACACCTTC. Protein sequence: CASSPPKGYTF.

This clonotype was observed at least ten times. This chain joins TRBV7-3 and TRBJ1-1; D gene uncertain. The V gene lost 1 base and the J gene lost 0 bases, with 6 bases spanning the gap. Germline CDR1 SGHTA, CDR2 FQGTGA. The CDR3 has 14 amino acids. CDR3 protein: CASSLNSVNTEAFF. CDR3 in DNA: TGTGCCAGCAGCTTAAATTCAGTGAACACTGAAGCTTTCTTT. Based on the CDR3 plus reference TRBV7-3 and TRBJ1-1, the full variable domain is GAGVSQTPSNKVTEKGKYVELRCDPISGHTALYWYRQSLGQGPEFLIYFQGTGAADDSGLPNDRFFAVRPEGSVSTLKIQRTERGDSAVYLCASSLNSVNTEAFFGQGTRLTVV.

This sequence joins TRBV10-1 and TRBJ2-7; TRBD2 agrees at 13 bases. Germline assignment: CDR1 WNHNN and CDR2 SYGVQD (reference sequence). The CDR3 spans 16 residues. V lost 8 bases, J lost 6 bases, and 13 bases stayed unmatched. CDR3 coding DNA: TGCGCCAGCTCTAGAAACTCGGGACTAGCGGGAACCGAGCAGTACTTC. This gives the protein CASSRNSGLAGTEQYF.

This chain uses TRBV7-9 with TRBJ2-7, with 10 bases fitting TRBD1. The CDR3 sequence is 17 residues long. Trimming took 3 bases from V and 3 from J; bases not matched to a gene: 11. Germline CDR1 is SEHNR and CDR2 is FQNEAQ (reference sequence). The CDR3 nucleotides read TGTGCCAGCAGCTTCCCCTCAGGGGGGACAGGGGACTACGAGCAGTACTTC. It is translated as CASSFPSGGTGDYEQYF.

This sequence joins TRBV2 and TRBJ2-2; 7 bases are shared with TRBD1. CDR1 is SNHLY and CDR2 is FYNNEI in the germline V gene. Trimming took 5 bases from V and 5 from J; bases not matched to a gene: 11. CDR3 size: 16 residues. Here the CDR3 reads CASSYSSQGVTGELFF. In DNA form, the CDR3 reads TGTGCCAGCAGTTACTCGAGTCAGGGGGTTACCGGGGAGCTGTTTTTT.

In its sample, this clonotype was seen once. This chain links TRBV20-1 with TRBJ2-5; D perhaps matches TRBD2 (7 bases). The DNA end is a closer match to TRBJ2-7, so the J assignment may be wrong. CDR3 length: 14 amino acids. CDR1 is DFQATT and CDR2 is SNEGSKA in the germline V gene (reference sequence). This chain's CDR3 is CSAGGGGRYYEQYF. Written as DNA, the CDR3 is TGCAGTGCAGGAGGGGGGGGGCGATACTACGAGCAGTACTTC.

Only a few counts were recorded for this clonotype. The CDR3 DNA reads as TGTGCCAGCAGCTTGGGTGACGCAGGGAAAGGGCAGTACTTC. This translates into CASSLGDAGKGQYF. The chain joins TRBV5-8 to TRBJ2-7; D may be TRBD1 (5 bases). Germline values: CDR1 SGHTS, CDR2 YDEGEE. The CDR3 has 14 amino acids. Trimming left V 0 bases short and J 9 bases short, with 16 bases between.

This clonotype was seen at least ten times. V usage is TRBV7-9 and J usage is TRBJ2-2; D gene ambiguous. The V gene lost 3 bases and the J gene lost 5 bases, with 4 bases spanning the gap. This CDR3 has 12 residues. Per germline, CDR1 SEHNR and CDR2 FQNEAQ (reference sequence). CDR3 sequence reads: CASSFPTGELFF. CDR3 nucleotide sequence: TGTGCCAGCAGCTTTCCGACCGGGGAGCTGTTTTTT.

This clonotype was counted many times. The chain combines TRBV10-3 with TRBJ1-5, with D hard to call. V lost 3 bases and J lost 0, with 9 bases in between. Germline lookup yields CDR1 ENHRY and CDR2 SYGVKD. This CDR3 has 15 residues. CDR3 in amino acids: CAISDGSNSNQPQHF. The CDR3 DNA follows: TGTGCCATCAGTGACGGGTCAAATAGCAATCAGCCCCAGCATTTT.

V gene TRBV9 combines with J gene TRBJ2-2; D may be TRBD1 (6 bases). V was cut by 0 bases and J by 2 bases, with 11 bases left in between. CDR1 and CDR2 from the germline V gene are SGDLS and YYNGEE. The CDR3 length is 16 residues. The CDR3 loop is CASSVEAGENTGELFF. The CDR3 region has the DNA TGTGCCAGCAGCGTAGAGGCAGGGGAAAACACCGGGGAGCTGTTTTTT.

This clonotype has only a few counts. Since no conserved phenylalanine or tryptophan closes the CDR3, a read error is the likely cause. The limits of the CDR3 on the DNA are not certain, so only TCRdb's listed CDR3 is given. CDR3 sequence reads: CASSQDPTKTGDVL. The chain couples TRBV7-2 to TRBJ2-5; the D call in the table, TRBD1, was not verified against the DNA. From its first to its last residue, the CDR3 has 14 amino acids. CDR1 and CDR2 (germline): SGHTA, FQGNSA.

For this clonotype: Compared with germline, one end of the junction differs, possibly owing to a read error. The CDR3 is CASSQPRGQGVF. The CDR3 DNA sequence: TGTGCCAGCAGCCAACCTCGCGGACAGGGGGTTTTT. This chain connects TRBV7-8 to TRBJ1-4; the match to TRBD1 covers 10 bases. CDR1 and CDR2 from the germline V gene are SGHVS and FQNEAQ. CDR3 length equals 12 residues. Filled out from reference TRBV7-8 and TRBJ1-4, the complete variable domain reads GAGVSQSPRYKVAKRGQDVALRCDPISGHVSLFWYQQALGQGPEFLTYFQNEAQLDKSGLPSDRFFAERPEGSVSTLKIQRTQQEDSAVYLCASSQPRGQGVFGSGTQLSVL.

Turning to this clonotype: Its ends do not fully match the called genes, so a read error is possible. The J gene is TRBJ1-2, the V gene TRBV10-1; 8 bases line up with TRBD1. CDR3 size: 13 residues. Germline V gene lookup returns CDR1 WNHNN and CDR2 SYGVQD (reference sequence). The CDR3 sequence: CASSGDRKYGYTF. Here the CDR3 DNA reads TGTGCCAGCAGTGGGGACAGGAAGTATGGCTACACCTTC.

This clonotype was observed a handful of times. V usage is TRBV5-8 and J usage is TRBJ1-1, with 7 bases fitting TRBD1. Looked up from germline, CDR1 is SGHTS and CDR2 is YDEGEE. The CDR3 is 14 residues long. The J segment lost 6 bases and the V segment lost 4 bases, leaving 9 bases of the junction unmatched. The CDR3 region is CASSGTTGRAEAFF. As DNA, the CDR3 is TGTGCCAGCAGCGGTACGACAGGGAGGGCTGAAGCTTTCTTT.

There are many counts of this clonotype. The chain is built from TRBV7-3 and TRBJ2-7; D is uncertain. The CDR3 extends over 14 amino acids. The germline V gene has CDR1 SGHTA and CDR2 FQGTGA. With 5 bases removed from V and 5 bases from J, the gap between germline ends came to 16 bases. The CDR3 here is CASSPGPANHEQYF. In nucleotides, the CDR3 is TGTGCCAGCAGCCCCGGGCCCGCAAACCACGAGCAGTACTTC.

In its sample, this clonotype was seen many times. V usage is TRBV29-1 and J usage is TRBJ2-5, with a tentative D call TRBD1 (5 bases). CDR1 and CDR2 from the germline V gene are SQVTM and ANQGSEA. Between the trimmed V and J ends, which lost 7 bases and 5 bases, there was a span of 17 bases. The CDR3 loop spans 13 amino acids. The CDR3 here is CSGQQVLGETQYF. Here the CDR3 DNA reads TGCAGCGGACAACAGGTCCTCGGGGAGACCCAGTACTTC.

The chain couples TRBV6-1 to TRBJ2-5; 8 bases are shared with TRBD1. After removal of 5 bases from V and 4 bases from J, the junction contained 12 bases not matched to a gene. Germline-derived CDR1 and CDR2 are MNHNS and SASEGT. This CDR3 is 16 amino acids long. CDR3 DNA sequence: TGTGCCAGCAGTCGCCGGACAGGGATGGGGGTAGAGACCCAGTACTTC. Amino acids: CASSRRTGMGVETQYF.

This clonotype has ten or more counts. This chain links TRBV6-1 with TRBJ1-1, with a weak D call TRBD1 (5 bases). The CDR3 has 11 residues. Germline CDR1 MNHNS, CDR2 SASEGT. Trimming pared 4 bases from V and 11 bases from J, leaving 11 bases between. Written as DNA, the CDR3 is TGTGCCAGCAGTGTGGGGACGGTCGCTTTCTTT. Translated, it gives CASSVGTVAFF.

This clonotype has a count of ten or more. The rearrangement uses TRBV10-3 and TRBJ1-4; D is unresolved. Deletions cut 7 bases from V and 5 bases from J, with 17 bases between. This CDR3 contains 15 residues. Germline V gene sequence: CDR1 ENHRY, CDR2 SYGVKD. Here the CDR3 DNA reads TGTGCCATCATTACTAGTGGCAGCGAGAATGAAAAACTGTTTTTT. This encodes CAIITSGSENEKLFF.

This chain links TRBV7-2 with TRBJ2-5; 7 nucleotides line up with TRBD1. Trimming at V came to 1 base and at J to 2 bases, leaving 7 bases not matched to a gene. Germline lookup yields CDR1 SGHTA and CDR2 FQGNSA. The CDR3 is made up of 16 amino acids. The CDR3 coding sequence is TGTGCCAGCAGCTTAGTAGGTGGGGGACAGCAAGAGACCCAGTACTTC. Translated, it gives CASSLVGGGQQETQYF.

A note on this clonotype: This clone may be a read error of a much larger clone one base away. This rearrangement joins TRBV20-1 to TRBJ2-7; 7 bases match TRBD2. V shed 5 bases and J 6 bases; nucleotides not matched to a gene: 7. Per the germline V gene, CDR1 is DFQATT and CDR2 is SNEGSKA (reference sequence). CDR3 size: 12 residues. The CDR3 DNA reads TGCAGTGCTCCCAGACTAGCAGGCGAGCAGTACTTC. Its protein product is CSAPRLAGEQYF.

This clonotype appeared a few times. The V call is TRBV12-3 or TRBV12-4, the J call TRBJ1-2; 8 bases are shared with TRBD1. V lost 5 bases to trimming and J lost 4 bases; unmatched junction nucleotides: 6. CDR3 length: 14 residues. The CDR3 DNA is TGTGCCAGCAGTCAGGGGGCGCGGGGCTATGGCTACACCTTC. Protein sequence: CASSQGARGYGYTF.

This clonotype was seen repeatedly, ten times or more. The rearrangement uses TRBV9 and TRBJ1-2, with D possibly being TRBD1 (5 bases). The CDR3 runs 13 residues. Germline V gives CDR1 SGDLS, CDR2 YYNGEE. Trimming shortened V by 0 bases and J by 6 bases, and 9 bases separated the two germline ends. CDR3 bases: TGTGCCAGCAGCGTAGTGTCGGGGCATGGCTACACCTTC. Protein: CASSVVSGHGYTF.

This clonotype was recorded a few times. The rearrangement links TRBV20-1 to TRBJ1-6; D is ambiguous. The CDR3 covers 16 residues. The germline V gene encodes CDR1 DFQATT and CDR2 SNEGSKA (reference sequence). V gave up 1 base and J gave up 0 bases, with 10 bases separating them. The CDR3 reads CSARVGVNSYNSPLHF. The CDR3 DNA sequence: TGCAGTGCTAGAGTAGGCGTGAACTCCTATAATTCACCCCTCCACTTT.

The table lists this clonotype with many counts. V is TRBV19 and J is TRBJ1-5; a weak D match, TRBD1 (5 bases). The CDR3 is made up of 11 amino acids. V lost 10 bases, J lost 4 bases, and 8 bases lay in between. Germline assignment: CDR1 LNHDA and CDR2 SQIVND (reference sequence). The CDR3 bases are TGTGCCACAGGGCCTAATCAGCCCCAGCATTTT. Translation: CATGPNQPQHF.

The chain carries TRBV5-6 and TRBJ2-5, with TRBD1 matching over 10 bases. CDR1 SGHDT and CDR2 YYEEEE come from the germline V gene. V lost 4 bases and J lost 5; bases outside the gene matches: 5. CDR3 length: 14 amino acids. The CDR3 region has the DNA TGTGCCAGCAGCAAGACAGGGGGCACTGAGACCCAGTACTTC. Encoded protein: CASSKTGGTETQYF.